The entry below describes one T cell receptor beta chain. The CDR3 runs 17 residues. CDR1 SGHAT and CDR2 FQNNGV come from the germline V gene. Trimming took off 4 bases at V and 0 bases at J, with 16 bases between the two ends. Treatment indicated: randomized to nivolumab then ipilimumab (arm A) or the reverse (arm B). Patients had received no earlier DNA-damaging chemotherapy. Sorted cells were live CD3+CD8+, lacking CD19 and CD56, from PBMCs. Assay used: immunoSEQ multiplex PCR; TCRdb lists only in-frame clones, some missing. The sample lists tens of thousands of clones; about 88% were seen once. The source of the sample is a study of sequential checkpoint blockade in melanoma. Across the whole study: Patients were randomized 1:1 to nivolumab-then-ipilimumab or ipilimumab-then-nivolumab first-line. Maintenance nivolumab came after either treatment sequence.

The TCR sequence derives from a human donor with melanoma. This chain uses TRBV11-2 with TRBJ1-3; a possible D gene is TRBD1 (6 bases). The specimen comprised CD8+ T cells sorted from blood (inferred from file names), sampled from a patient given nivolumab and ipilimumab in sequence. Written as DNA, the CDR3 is TGTGCCAGCAGCTGGGCAGGGGCTCTCCCCTCTGGAAACACCATATATTTT. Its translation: CASSWAGALPSGNTIYF.